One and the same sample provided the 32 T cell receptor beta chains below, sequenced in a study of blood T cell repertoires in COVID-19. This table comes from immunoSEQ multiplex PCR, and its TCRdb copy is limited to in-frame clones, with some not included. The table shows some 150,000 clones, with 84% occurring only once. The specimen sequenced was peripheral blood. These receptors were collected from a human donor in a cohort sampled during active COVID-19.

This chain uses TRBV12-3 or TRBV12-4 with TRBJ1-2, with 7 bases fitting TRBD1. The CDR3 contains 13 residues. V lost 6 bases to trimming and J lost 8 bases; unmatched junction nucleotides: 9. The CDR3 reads CASSLQGYGGYTF. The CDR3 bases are TGTGCCAGCAGCCTACAGGGGTACGGAGGCTACACCTTC.

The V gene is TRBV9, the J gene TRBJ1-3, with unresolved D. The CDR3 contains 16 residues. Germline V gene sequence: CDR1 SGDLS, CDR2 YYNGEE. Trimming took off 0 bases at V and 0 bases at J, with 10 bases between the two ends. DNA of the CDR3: TGTGCCAGCAGCGTAGACGGTCGTAGCTCTGGAAACACCATATATTTT. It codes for CASSVDGRSSGNTIYF. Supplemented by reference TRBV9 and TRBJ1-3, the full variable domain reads DSGVTQTPKHLITATGQRVTLRCSPRSGDLSVYWYQQSLDQGLQFLIQYYNGEERAKGNILERFSAQQFPDLHSELNLSSLELGDSALYFCASSVDGRSSGNTIYFGEGSWLTVV.

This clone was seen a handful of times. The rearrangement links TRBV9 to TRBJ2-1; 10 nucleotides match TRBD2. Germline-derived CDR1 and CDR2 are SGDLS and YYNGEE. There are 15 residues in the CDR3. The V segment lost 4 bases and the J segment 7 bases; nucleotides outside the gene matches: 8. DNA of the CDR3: TGTGCCAGCAGCCCCAGGGGACTAGCGTTTAATGAGCAGTTCTTC. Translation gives CASSPRGLAFNEQFF.

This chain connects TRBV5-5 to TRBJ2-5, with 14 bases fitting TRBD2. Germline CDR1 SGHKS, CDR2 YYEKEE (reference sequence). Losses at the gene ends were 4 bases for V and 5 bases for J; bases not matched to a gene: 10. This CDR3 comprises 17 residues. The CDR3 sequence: CASSKPGTSGGRETQYF. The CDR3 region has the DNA TGTGCCAGCAGCAAACCCGGGACTAGCGGGGGTAGGGAGACCCAGTACTTC.

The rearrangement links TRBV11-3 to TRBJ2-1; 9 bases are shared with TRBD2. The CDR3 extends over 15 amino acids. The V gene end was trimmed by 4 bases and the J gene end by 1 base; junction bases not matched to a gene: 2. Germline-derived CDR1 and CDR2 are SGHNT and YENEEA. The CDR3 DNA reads TGTGCCAGCAGCTCTAGCGGGGATTCCTACAATGAGCAGTTCTTC. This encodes CASSSSGDSYNEQFF.

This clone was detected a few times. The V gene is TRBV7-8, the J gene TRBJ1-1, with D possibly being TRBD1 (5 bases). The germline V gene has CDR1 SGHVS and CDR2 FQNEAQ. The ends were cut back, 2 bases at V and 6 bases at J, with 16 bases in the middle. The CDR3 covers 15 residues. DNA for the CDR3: TGTGCCAGCAGCTTAACCCCAGTAGGGGAATCTGAAGCTTTCTTT. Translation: CASSLTPVGESEAFF.

The CDR3 sequence: CASSPWRENTEAFF. CDR3 sequence (DNA): TGTGCCAGCAGCCCGTGGAGGGAGAACACTGAAGCTTTCTTT. The V gene is TRBV27, the J gene TRBJ1-1; D unclear. The CDR3 has 14 residues. Germline-derived CDR1 and CDR2 are MNHEY and SMNVEV (reference sequence). Trimming removed 6 bases at V and 1 base at J, with 12 bases between.

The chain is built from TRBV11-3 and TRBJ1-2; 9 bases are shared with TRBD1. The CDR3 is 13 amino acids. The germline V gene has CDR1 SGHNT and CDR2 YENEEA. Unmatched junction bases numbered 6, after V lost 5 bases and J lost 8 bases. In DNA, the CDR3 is TGTGCCAGCAGCACCGACAGGGGGGACGGCTACACCTTC. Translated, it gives CASSTDRGDGYTF.

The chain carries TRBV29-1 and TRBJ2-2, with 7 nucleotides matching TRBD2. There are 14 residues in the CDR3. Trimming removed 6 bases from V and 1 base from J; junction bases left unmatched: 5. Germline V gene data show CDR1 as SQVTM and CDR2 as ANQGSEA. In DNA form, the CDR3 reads TGCAGCGTGGGGGGGTCCCTGAACACCGGGGAGCTGTTTTTT. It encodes CSVGGSLNTGELFF.

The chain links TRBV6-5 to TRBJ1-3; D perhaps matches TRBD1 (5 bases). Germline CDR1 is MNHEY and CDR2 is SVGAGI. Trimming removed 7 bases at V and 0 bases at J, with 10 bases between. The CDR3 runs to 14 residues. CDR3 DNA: TGTGCCAGCACCTTTGACAGCTCTGGAAACACCATATATTTT. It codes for CASTFDSSGNTIYF.

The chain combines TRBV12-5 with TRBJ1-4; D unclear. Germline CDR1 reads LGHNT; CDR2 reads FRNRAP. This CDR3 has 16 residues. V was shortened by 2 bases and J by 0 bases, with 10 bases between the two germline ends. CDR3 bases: TGTGCTAGTGGTTTGCCCTCGGTCCCAACTAATGAAAAACTGTTTTTT. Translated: CASGLPSVPTNEKLFF.

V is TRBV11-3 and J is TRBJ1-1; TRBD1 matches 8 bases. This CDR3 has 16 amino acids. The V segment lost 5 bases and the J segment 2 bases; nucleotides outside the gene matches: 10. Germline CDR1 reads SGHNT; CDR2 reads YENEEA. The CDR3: CASSRQTSGGNTEAFF. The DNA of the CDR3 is TGTGCCAGCAGCCGACAGACTTCAGGGGGCAACACTGAAGCTTTCTTT.

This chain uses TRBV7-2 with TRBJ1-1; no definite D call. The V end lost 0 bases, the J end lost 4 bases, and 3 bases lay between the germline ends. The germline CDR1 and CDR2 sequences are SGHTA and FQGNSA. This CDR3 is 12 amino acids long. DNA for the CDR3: TGTGCCAGCAGCTTAGCAGCCACTGAAGCTTTCTTT. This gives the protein CASSLAATEAFF. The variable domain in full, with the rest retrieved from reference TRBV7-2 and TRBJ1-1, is GAGVSQSPSNKVTEKGKDVELRCDPISGHTALYWYRQSLGQGLEFLIYFQGNSAPDKSGLPSDRFSAERTGGSVSTLTIQRTQQEDSAVYLCASSLAATEAFFGQGTRLTVV.

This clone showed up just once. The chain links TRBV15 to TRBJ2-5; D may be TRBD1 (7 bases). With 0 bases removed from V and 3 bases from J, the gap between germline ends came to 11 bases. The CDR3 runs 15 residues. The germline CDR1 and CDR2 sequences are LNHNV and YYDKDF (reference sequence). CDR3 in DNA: TGTGCCACCAGCAGAGATCCCAGGGGGGAAGAGACCCAGTACTTC. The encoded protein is CATSRDPRGEETQYF.

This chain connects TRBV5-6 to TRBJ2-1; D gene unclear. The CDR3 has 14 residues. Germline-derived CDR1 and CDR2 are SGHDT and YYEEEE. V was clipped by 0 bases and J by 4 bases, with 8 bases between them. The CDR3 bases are TGTGCCAGCAGCTTGGGAGCAGGTTACAATGAGCAGTTCTTC. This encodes CASSLGAGYNEQFF.

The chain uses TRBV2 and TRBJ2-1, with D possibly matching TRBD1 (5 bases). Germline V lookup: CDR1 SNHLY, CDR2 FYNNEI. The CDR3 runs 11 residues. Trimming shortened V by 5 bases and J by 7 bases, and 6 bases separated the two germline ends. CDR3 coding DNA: TGTGCCAGCAGTCGACAGAATGAGCAGTTCTTC. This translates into CASSRQNEQFF. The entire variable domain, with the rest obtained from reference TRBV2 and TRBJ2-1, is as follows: EPEVTQTPSHQVTQMGQEVILRCVPISNHLYFYWYRQILGQKVEFLVSFYNNEISEKSEIFDDQFSVERPDGSNFTLKIRSTKLEDSAMYFCASSRQNEQFFGPGTRLTVL.

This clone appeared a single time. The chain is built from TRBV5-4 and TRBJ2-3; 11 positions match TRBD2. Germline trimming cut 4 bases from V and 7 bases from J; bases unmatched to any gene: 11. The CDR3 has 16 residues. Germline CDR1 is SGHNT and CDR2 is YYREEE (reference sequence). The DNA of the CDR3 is TGTGCCAGCAGCCCTTCCCGTAGCGGGGGGGCCCATACGCAGTATTTT. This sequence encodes CASSPSRSGGAHTQYF. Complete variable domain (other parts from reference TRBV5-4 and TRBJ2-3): ETGVTQSPTHLIKTRGQQVTLRCSSQSGHNTVSWYQQALGQGPQFIFQYYREEENGRGNFPPRFSGLQFPNYSSELNVNALELDDSALYLCASSPSRSGGAHTQYFGPGTRLTVL.

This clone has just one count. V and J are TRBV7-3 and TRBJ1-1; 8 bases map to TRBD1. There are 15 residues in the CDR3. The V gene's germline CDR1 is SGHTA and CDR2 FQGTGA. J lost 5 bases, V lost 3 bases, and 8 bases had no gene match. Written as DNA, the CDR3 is TGTGCCAGCAGCTTTTCCGGGACAGGACAAACTGAAGCTTTCTTT. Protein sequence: CASSFSGTGQTEAFF.

This chain's CDR3 is CASSIAGDNQPQHF. CDR3 nucleotide sequence: TGTGCCAGTAGTATAGCAGGGGACAATCAGCCCCAGCATTTT. This chain uses TRBV19 with TRBJ1-5; weak D call: TRBD1 (6 bases). Deletions cut 1 base from V and 3 bases from J, with 7 bases between. In germline, CDR1 is LNHDA, CDR2 SQIVND (reference sequence). The CDR3 contains 14 residues.

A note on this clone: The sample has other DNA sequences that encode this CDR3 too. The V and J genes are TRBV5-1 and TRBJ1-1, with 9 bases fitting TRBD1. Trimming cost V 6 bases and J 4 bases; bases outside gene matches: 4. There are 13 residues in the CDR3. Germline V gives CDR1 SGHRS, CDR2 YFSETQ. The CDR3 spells CASTGQGGTEAFF. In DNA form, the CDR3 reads TGCGCCAGCACGGGACAGGGAGGCACTGAAGCTTTCTTT.

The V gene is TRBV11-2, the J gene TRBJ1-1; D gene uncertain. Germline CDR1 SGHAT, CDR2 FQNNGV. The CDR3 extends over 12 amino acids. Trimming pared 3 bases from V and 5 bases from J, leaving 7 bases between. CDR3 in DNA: TGTGCCAGCAGCTTGTTTATTACTGAAGCTTTCTTT. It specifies CASSLFITEAFF.

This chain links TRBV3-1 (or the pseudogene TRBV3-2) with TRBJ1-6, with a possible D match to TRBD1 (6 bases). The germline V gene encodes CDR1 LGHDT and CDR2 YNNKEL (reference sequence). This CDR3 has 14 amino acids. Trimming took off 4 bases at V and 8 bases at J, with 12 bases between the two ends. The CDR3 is CASSPWDNDSPLHF. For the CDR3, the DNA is TGTGCCAGCAGCCCATGGGACAACGATTCACCCCTCCACTTT.

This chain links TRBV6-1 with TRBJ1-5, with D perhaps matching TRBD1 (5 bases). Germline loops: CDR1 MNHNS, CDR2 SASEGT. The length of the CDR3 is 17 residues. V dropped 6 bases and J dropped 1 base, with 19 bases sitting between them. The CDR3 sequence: CASRESPQGLSNQPQHF. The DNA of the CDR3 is TGTGCCAGCAGGGAATCTCCGCAGGGATTGAGCAATCAGCCCCAGCATTTT.

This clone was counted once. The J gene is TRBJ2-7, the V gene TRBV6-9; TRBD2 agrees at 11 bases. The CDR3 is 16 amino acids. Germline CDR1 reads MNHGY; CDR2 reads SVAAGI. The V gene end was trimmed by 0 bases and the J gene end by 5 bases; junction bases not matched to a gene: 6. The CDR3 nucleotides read TGTGCCAGCAGTTATTCGGAAACTAGCGGGAGTAACGAGCAGTACGTC. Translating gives CASSYSETSGSNEQYV.

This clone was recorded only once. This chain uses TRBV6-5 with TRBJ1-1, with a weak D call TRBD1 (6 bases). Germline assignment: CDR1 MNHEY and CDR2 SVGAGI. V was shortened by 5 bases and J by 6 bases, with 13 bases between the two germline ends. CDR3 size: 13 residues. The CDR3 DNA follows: TGTGCCAGCAGTCTCCGGACAGTATCTGAAGCTTTCTTT. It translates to CASSLRTVSEAFF.

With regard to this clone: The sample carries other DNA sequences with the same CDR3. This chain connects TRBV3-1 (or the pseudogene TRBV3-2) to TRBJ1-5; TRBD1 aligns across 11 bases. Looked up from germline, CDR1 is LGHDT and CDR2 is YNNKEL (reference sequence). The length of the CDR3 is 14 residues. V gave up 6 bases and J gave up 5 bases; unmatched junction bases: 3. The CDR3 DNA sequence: TGTGCCAGCAGTCCGGGACAGGGGGATCAGCCCCAGCATTTT. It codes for CASSPGQGDQPQHF.

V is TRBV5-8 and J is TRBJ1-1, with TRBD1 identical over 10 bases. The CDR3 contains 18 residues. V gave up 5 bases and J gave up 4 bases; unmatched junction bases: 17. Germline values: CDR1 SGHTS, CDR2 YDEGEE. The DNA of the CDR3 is TGTGCCAGCAGTTCCTCGCCCCGGGACAGGGGTTTTATCACTGAAGCTTTCTTT. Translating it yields CASSSSPRDRGFITEAFF.

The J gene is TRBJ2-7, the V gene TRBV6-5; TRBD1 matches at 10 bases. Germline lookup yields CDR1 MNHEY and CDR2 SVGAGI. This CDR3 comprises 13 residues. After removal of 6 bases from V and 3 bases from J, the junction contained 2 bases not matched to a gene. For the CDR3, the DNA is TGTGCCAGCAGCCGGGACAGGGGCTACGAGCAGTACGTC. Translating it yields CASSRDRGYEQYV.

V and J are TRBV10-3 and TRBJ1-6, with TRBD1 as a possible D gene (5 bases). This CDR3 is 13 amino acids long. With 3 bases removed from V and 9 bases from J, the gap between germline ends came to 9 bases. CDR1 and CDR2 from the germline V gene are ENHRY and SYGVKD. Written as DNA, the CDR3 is TGTGCCATCAGTGAAGGGGATGGTTCACCCCTCCACTTT. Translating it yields CAISEGDGSPLHF.

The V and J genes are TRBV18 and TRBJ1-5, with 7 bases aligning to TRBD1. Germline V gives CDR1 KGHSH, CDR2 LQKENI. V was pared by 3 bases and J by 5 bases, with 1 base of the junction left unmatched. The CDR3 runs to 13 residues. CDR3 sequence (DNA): TGTGCCAGCTCACCCGACAGGGATCAGCCCCAGCATTTT. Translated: CASSPDRDQPQHF.

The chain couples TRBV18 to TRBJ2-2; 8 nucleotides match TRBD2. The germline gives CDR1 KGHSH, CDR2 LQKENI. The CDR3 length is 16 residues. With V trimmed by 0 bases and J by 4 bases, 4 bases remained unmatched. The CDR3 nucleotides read TGTGCCAGCTCACCACCGCTAGCGGGCGGCACCGGGGAGCTGTTTTTT. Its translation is CASSPPLAGGTGELFF.

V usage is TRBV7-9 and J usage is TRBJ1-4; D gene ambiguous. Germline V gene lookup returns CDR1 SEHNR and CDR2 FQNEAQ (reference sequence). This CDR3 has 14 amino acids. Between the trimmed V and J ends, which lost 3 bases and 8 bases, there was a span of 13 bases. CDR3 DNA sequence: TGTGCCAGCAGCTTCCGGGCTTCGGGGGAAAAACTGTTTTTT. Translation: CASSFRASGEKLFF.